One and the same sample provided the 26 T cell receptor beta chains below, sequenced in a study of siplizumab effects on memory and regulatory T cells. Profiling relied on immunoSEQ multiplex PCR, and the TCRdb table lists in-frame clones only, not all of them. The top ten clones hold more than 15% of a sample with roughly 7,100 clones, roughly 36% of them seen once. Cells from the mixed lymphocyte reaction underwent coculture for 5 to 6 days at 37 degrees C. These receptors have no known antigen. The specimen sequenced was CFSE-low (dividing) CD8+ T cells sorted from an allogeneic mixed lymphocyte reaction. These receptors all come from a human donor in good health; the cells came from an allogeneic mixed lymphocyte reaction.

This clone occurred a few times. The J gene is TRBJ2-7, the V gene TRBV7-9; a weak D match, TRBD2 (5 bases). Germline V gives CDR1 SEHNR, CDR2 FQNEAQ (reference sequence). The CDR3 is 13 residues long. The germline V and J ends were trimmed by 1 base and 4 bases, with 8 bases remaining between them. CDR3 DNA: TGTGCCAGCAGCTTAGGACTATCGTACGAGCAGTACTTC. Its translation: CASSLGLSYEQYF. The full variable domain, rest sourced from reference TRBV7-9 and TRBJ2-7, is DTGVSQNPRHKITKRGQNVTFRCDPISEHNRLYWYRQTLGQGPEFLTYFQNEAQLEKSRLLSDRFSAERPKGSFSTLEIQRTEQGDSAMYLCASSLGLSYEQYFGPGTRLTVT.

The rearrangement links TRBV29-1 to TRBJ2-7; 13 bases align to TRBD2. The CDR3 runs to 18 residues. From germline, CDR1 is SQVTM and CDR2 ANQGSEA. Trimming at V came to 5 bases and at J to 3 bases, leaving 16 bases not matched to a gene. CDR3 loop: CSVKQGFAGTSGDYEQYF. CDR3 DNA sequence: TGCAGCGTTAAACAGGGTTTTGCCGGGACTAGCGGGGACTACGAGCAGTACTTC.

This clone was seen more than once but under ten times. The DNA of the CDR3 is TGCGCCAGCAGCTTGGATAGCGCGGACAGGGGATGGCCCCAGCATTTT. It is translated as CASSLDSADRGWPQHF. V and J are TRBV5-1 and TRBJ1-5, with 9 bases lining up with TRBD1. From germline, CDR1 is SGHRS and CDR2 YFSETQ. The J segment lost 9 bases and the V segment lost 0 bases, leaving 10 bases of the junction unmatched. There are 16 residues in the CDR3.

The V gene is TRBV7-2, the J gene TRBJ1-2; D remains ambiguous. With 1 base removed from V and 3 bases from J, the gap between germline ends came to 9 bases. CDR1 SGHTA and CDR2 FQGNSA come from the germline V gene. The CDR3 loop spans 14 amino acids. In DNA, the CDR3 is TGTGCCAGCAGCTTAGATCCTAGGGACTATGGCTACACCTTC. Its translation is CASSLDPRDYGYTF.

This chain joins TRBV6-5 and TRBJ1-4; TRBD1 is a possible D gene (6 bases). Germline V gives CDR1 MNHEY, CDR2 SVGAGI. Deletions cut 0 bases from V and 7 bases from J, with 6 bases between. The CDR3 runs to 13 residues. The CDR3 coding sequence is TGTGCCAGCAGTTACTCCAGGGGTGAAAAACTGTTTTTT. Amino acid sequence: CASSYSRGEKLFF.

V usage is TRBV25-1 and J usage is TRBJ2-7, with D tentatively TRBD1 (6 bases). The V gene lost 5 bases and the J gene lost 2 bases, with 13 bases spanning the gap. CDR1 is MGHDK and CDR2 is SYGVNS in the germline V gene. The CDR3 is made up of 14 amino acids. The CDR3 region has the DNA TGTGCCAGCAGTTTCCGGGACAACACCTACGAGCAGTACTTC. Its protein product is CASSFRDNTYEQYF.

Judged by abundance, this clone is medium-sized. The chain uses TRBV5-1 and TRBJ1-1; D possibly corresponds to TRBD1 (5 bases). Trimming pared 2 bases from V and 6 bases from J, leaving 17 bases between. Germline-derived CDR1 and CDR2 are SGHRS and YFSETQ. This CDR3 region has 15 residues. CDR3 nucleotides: TGCGCCAGCAGCTTCGGGGCACTTGGGTTCGCTGAAGCTTTCTTT. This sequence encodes CASSFGALGFAEAFF. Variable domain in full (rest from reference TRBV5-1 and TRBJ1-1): KAGVTQTPRYLIKTRGQQVTLSCSPISGHRSVSWYQQTPGQGLQFLFEYFSETQRNKGNFPGRFSGRQFSNSRSEMNVSTLELGDSALYLCASSFGALGFAEAFFGQGTRLTVV.

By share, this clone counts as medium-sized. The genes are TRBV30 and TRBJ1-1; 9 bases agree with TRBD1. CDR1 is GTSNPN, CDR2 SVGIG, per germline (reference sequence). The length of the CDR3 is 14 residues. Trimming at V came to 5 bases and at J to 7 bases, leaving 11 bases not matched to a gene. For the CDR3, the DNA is TGTGCCTGGCAAGAAACCGGGACAGGGAATGAAGCTTTCTTT. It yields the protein CAWQETGTGNEAFF. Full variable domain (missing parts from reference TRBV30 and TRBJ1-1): SQTIHQWPATLVQPVGSPLSLECTVEGTSNPNLYWYRQAAGRGLQLLFYSVGIGQISSEVPQNLSASRPQDRQFILSSKKLLLSDSGFYLCAWQETGTGNEAFFGQGTRLTVV.

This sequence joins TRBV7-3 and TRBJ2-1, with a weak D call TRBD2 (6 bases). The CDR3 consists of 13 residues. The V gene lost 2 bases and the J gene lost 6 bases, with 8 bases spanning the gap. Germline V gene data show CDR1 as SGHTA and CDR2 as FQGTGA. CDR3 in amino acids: CASSLDGGNEQFF. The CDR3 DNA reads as TGTGCCAGCAGCTTAGACGGGGGCAATGAGCAGTTCTTC.

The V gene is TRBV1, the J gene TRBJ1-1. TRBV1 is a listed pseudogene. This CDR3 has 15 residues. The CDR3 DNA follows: TGCACCAGCAGCCAGAAGGGGACCCCTGGACCTGAAGCTTTCTTT. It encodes CTSSQKGTPGPEAFF.

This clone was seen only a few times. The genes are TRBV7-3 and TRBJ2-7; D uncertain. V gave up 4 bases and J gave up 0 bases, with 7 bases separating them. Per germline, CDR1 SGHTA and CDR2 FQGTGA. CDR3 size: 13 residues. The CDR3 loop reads CASSSSGSYEQYF. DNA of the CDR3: TGTGCCAGCAGCTCGTCAGGCTCCTACGAGCAGTACTTC. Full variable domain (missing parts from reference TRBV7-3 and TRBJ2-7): GAGVSQTPSNKVTEKGKYVELRCDPISGHTALYWYRQSLGQGPEFLIYFQGTGAADDSGLPNDRFFAVRPEGSVSTLKIQRTERGDSAVYLCASSSSGSYEQYFGPGTRLTVT.

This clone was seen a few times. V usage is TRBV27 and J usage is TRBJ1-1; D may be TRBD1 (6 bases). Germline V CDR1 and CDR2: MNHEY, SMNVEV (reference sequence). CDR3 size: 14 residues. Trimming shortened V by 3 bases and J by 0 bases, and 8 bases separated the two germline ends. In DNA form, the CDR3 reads TGTGCCAGCAGTTTTACAGGGATGAACACTGAAGCTTTCTTT. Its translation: CASSFTGMNTEAFF.

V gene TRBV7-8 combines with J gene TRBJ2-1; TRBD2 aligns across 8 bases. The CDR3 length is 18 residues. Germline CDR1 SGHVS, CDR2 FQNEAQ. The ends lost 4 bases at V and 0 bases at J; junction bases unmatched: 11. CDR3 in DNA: TGTGCCAGCAGCTCCCCATCCCGGGGGGGGTACTCCTACAATGAGCAGTTCTTC. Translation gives CASSSPSRGGYSYNEQFF.

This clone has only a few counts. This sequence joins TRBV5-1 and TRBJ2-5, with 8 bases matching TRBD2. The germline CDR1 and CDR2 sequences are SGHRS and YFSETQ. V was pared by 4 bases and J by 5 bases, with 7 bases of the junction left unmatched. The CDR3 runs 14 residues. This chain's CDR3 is CASSPGLDYETQYF. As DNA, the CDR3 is TGCGCCAGCAGCCCGGGACTAGATTACGAGACCCAGTACTTC. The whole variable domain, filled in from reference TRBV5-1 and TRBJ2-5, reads KAGVTQTPRYLIKTRGQQVTLSCSPISGHRSVSWYQQTPGQGLQFLFEYFSETQRNKGNFPGRFSGRQFSNSRSEMNVSTLELGDSALYLCASSPGLDYETQYFGPGTRLLVL.

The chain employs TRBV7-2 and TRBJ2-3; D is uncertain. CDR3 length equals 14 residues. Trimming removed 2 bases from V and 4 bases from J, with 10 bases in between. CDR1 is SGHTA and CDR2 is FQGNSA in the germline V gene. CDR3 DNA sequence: TGTGCCAGCAGCTTAAGAGTCCGCCCAGATACGCAGTATTTT. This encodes CASSLRVRPDTQYF. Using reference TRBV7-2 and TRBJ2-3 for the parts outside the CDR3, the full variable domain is GAGVSQSPSNKVTEKGKDVELRCDPISGHTALYWYRQSLGQGLEFLIYFQGNSAPDKSGLPSDRFSAERTGGSVSTLTIQRTQQEDSAVYLCASSLRVRPDTQYFGPGTRLTVL.

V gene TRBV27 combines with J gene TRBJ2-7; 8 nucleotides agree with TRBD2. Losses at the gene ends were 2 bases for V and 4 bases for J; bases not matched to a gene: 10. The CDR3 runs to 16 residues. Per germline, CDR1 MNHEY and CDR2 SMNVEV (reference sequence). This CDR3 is CASSLRGGHLFYEQYF. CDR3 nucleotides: TGTGCCAGCAGTTTACGGGGGGGCCATTTGTTTTACGAGCAGTACTTC.

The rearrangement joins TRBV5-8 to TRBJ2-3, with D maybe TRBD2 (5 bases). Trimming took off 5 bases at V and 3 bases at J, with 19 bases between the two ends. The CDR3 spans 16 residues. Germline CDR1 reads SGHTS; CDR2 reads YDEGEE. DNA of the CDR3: TGTGCCAGCAGAACCGGCGGGCGGAGGAGAACAGATACGCAGTATTTT. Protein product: CASRTGGRRRTDTQYF.

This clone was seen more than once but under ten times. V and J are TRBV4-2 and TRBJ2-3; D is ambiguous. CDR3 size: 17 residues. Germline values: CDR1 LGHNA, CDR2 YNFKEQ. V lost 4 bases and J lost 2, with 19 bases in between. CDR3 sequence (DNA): TGTGCCAGCAGCCCAACTGGACCACTGGGGTTCACAGATACGCAGTATTTT. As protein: CASSPTGPLGFTDTQYF.

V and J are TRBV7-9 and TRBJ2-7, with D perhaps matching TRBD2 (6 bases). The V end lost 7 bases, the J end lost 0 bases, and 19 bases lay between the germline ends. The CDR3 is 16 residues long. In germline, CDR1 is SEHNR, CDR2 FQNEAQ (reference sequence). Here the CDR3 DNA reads TGTGCCAGCACCCGAATCGGAGGGGTCAGCTCCTACGAGCAGTACTTC. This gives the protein CASTRIGGVSSYEQYF.

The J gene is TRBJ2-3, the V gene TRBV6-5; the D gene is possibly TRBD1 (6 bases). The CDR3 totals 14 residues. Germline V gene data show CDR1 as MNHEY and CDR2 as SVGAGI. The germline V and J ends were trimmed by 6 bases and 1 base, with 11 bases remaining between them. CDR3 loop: CASRRQAGTDTQYF. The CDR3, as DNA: TGTGCCAGCAGAAGACAGGCGGGCACAGATACGCAGTATTTT.

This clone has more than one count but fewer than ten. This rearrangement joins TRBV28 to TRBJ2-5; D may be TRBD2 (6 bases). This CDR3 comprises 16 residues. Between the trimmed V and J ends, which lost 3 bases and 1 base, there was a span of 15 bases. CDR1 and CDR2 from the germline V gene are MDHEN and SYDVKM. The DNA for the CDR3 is TGTGCCAGCAGTTTTAGACTGCTGCGGGGCCAAGAGACCCAGTACTTC. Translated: CASSFRLLRGQETQYF. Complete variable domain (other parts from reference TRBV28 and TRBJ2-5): DVKVTQSSRYLVKRTGEKVFLECVQDMDHENMFWYRQDPGLGLRLIYFSYDVKMKEKGDIPEGYSVSREKKERFSLILESASTNQTSMYLCASSFRLLRGQETQYFGPGTRLLVL.

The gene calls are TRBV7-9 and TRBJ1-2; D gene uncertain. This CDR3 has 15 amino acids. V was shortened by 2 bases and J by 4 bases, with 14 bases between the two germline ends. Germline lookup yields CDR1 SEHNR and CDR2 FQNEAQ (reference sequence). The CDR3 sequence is CASSLTRDNFYGYTF. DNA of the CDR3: TGTGCCAGCAGCTTAACTCGGGATAACTTCTATGGCTACACCTTC.

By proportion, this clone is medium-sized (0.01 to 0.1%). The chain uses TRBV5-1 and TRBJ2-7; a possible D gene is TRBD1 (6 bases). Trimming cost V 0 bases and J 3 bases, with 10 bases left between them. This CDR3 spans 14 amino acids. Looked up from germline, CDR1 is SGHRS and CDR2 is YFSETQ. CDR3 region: CASSLDRAGYEQYF. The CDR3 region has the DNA TGCGCCAGCAGCTTGGACAGGGCAGGCTACGAGCAGTACTTC.

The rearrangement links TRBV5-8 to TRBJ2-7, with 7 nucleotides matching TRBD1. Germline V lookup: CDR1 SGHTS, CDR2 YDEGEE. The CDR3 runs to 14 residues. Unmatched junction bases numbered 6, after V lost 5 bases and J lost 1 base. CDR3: CASSMKGASYEQYF. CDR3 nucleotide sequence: TGTGCCAGCAGTATGAAGGGGGCATCCTACGAGCAGTACTTC.

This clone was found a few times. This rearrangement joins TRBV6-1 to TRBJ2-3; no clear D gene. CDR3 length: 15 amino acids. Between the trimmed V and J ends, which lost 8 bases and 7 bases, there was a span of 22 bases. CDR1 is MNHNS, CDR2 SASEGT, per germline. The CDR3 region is CASLTYPGGINTQYF. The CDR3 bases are TGTGCCAGCCTTACCTATCCTGGCGGAATCAATACGCAGTATTTT.

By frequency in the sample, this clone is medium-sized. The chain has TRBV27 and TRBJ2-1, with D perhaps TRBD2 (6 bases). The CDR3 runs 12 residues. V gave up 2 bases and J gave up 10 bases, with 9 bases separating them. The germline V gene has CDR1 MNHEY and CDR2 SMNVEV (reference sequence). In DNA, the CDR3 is TGTGCCAGCAGTTTAATTGGGGGGGAGCAGTTCTTC. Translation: CASSLIGGEQFF.